This entry lists 26 T cell receptor beta chains sequenced from one sample in a study of OX40 agonist ivuxolimab in advanced cancers. Assay used: immunoSEQ multiplex PCR; TCRdb lists only in-frame clones, some missing. The table has approximately 52,000 clones, approximately 88% seen once. This sample comprised CD4+ or CD8+ T cells sorted from blood, obtained in a trial of the OX40 agonist ivuxolimab. These receptors originate from an adult with an advanced solid tumor such as melanoma, head and neck, liver or kidney cancer.

This rearrangement joins TRBV19 to TRBJ1-2, with D unresolved. The CDR3 is made up of 13 amino acids. Germline-derived CDR1 and CDR2 are LNHDA and SQIVND (reference sequence). V gave up 7 bases and J gave up 8 bases, with 17 bases separating them. The CDR3: CASTTLGRNGYTF. Here the CDR3 DNA reads TGTGCCAGTACGACTTTAGGAAGGAACGGCTACACCTTC.

This chain joins TRBV5-1 and TRBJ1-1, with a weak D call TRBD1 (6 bases). The CDR3 spans 14 residues. Germline CDR1 reads SGHRS; CDR2 reads YFSETQ. V lost 4 bases and J lost 5, with 15 bases in between. The CDR3 bases are TGCGCCAGCAGCGACGGGGACATTCGGACTGAAGCTTTCTTT. This encodes CASSDGDIRTEAFF. Looking up the rest from reference TRBV5-1 and TRBJ1-1 gives the full variable domain: KAGVTQTPRYLIKTRGQQVTLSCSPISGHRSVSWYQQTPGQGLQFLFEYFSETQRNKGNFPGRFSGRQFSNSRSEMNVSTLELGDSALYLCASSDGDIRTEAFFGQGTRLTVV.

J is TRBJ2-1 and V is TRBV28; TRBD2 might be the D (7 bases). Deletions cut 2 bases from V and 2 bases from J, with 10 bases between. CDR1 is MDHEN and CDR2 is SYDVKM in the germline V gene. The CDR3 spans 15 residues. CDR3 nucleotide sequence: TGTGCCAGCAGTTTAGTGGGGGGGCCCTACAATGAGCAGTTCTTC. It yields the protein CASSLVGGPYNEQFF.

A single count supports this clone. The chain carries TRBV11-2 and TRBJ2-7, with 7 positions matching TRBD2. Trimming at V came to 6 bases and at J to 9 bases, leaving 14 bases not matched to a gene. This CDR3 region has 14 residues. Germline V gives CDR1 SGHAT, CDR2 FQNNGV. The CDR3 here is CASRSGEGGSRQYF. In DNA, the CDR3 is TGTGCCAGCAGGTCAGGAGAGGGAGGGTCTCGGCAGTACTTC.

The chain is built from TRBV30 and TRBJ1-3, with a weak D call TRBD1 (6 bases). Trimming removed 0 bases at V and 0 bases at J, with 9 bases between. The CDR3 totals 15 residues. Germline assignment: CDR1 GTSNPN and CDR2 SVGIG (reference sequence). CDR3 bases: TGTGCCTGGAGTGTACCAGGGGACTCTGGAAACACCATATATTTT. This gives the protein CAWSVPGDSGNTIYF. The full variable domain, its missing parts supplied by reference TRBV30 and TRBJ1-3, is SQTIHQWPATLVQPVGSPLSLECTVEGTSNPNLYWYRQAAGRGLQLLFYSVGIGQISSEVPQNLSASRPQDRQFILSSKKLLLSDSGFYLCAWSVPGDSGNTIYFGEGSWLTVV.

The chain has TRBV6-5 and TRBJ1-5, with D tentatively TRBD1 (6 bases). The V and J ends lost 9 bases and 1 base respectively, with 16 bases between them. Germline-derived CDR1 and CDR2 are MNHEY and SVGAGI. The CDR3 has 15 amino acids. DNA of the CDR3: TGTGCCAGTCAGTCAGGGGCCGTAAGCAATCAGCCCCAGCATTTT. Its translation is CASQSGAVSNQPQHF.

The chain is built from TRBV4-1 and TRBJ2-6; D uncertain. The V end lost 5 bases, the J end lost 0 bases, and 11 bases lay between the germline ends. There are 16 residues in the CDR3. Germline CDR1 MGHRA, CDR2 YSYEKL. The CDR3: CASSSRGFSGANVLTF. CDR3 in DNA: TGCGCCAGCAGCTCCAGAGGCTTCTCTGGGGCCAACGTCCTGACTTTC.

The chain recombines TRBV7-4 with TRBJ2-3; TRBD2 matches at 13 bases. CDR3 length: 22 residues. The junction had 24 bases not matched to a gene; V was cut back by 5 bases and J by 4 bases. Germline values: CDR1 SGHVT, CDR2 SQSDAQ. The CDR3 DNA sequence: TGTGCCAGCAGCCCGACCTCCCGAGCGCATCCGAGGACTAGCGGGAGCTCAGATACGCAGTATTTT. Amino acids: CASSPTSRAHPRTSGSSDTQYF.

This clone has only a few counts. The V call is TRBV7-9, the J call TRBJ2-1; D perhaps matches TRBD2 (6 bases). Germline assignment: CDR1 SEHNR and CDR2 FQNEAQ (reference sequence). The V end lost 8 bases, the J end lost 1 base, and 9 bases lay between the germline ends. There are 13 residues in the CDR3. The CDR3 sequence: CASVGGSYNEQFF. The CDR3 nucleotides are TGTGCCAGCGTCGGGGGATCCTACAATGAGCAGTTCTTC.

The rearrangement links TRBV2 to TRBJ2-2; the match to TRBD2 covers 9 bases. Germline CDR1 reads SNHLY; CDR2 reads FYNNEI. This CDR3 has 15 residues. Trimming removed 6 bases from V and 7 bases from J; junction bases left unmatched: 9. The CDR3 loop is CASRAQTSGGGELFF. CDR3 sequence (DNA): TGTGCCAGCAGAGCTCAGACTAGCGGTGGCGGGGAGCTGTTTTTT.

The chain is built from TRBV5-1 and TRBJ2-6; D is ambiguous. V was shortened by 7 bases and J by 0 bases, with 14 bases between the two germline ends. Germline assignment: CDR1 SGHRS and CDR2 YFSETQ. The CDR3 consists of 16 residues. The chain's CDR3 is CASYDVGRSGANVLTF. CDR3 bases: TGCGCCAGCTACGACGTAGGGCGCTCTGGGGCCAACGTCCTGACTTTC.

The gene calls are TRBV5-4 and TRBJ2-5; no clear D gene. Trimming pared 0 bases from V and 0 bases from J, leaving 9 bases between. CDR3 length: 15 residues. Germline values: CDR1 SGHNT, CDR2 YYREEE (reference sequence). CDR3 residues: CASSLDMGNQETQYF. The CDR3, as DNA: TGTGCCAGCAGCTTGGATATGGGGAACCAAGAGACCCAGTACTTC.

This clone has a single count. The V call is TRBV2, the J call TRBJ2-3; 9 bases are a match to TRBD1. V lost 4 bases and J lost 5; bases outside the gene matches: 10. This CDR3 contains 16 residues. CDR1 is SNHLY, CDR2 FYNNEI, per germline. The CDR3 spells CASSADRGRGGDTQYF. As DNA, the CDR3 is TGTGCCAGCAGTGCGGACAGGGGAAGGGGAGGAGATACGCAGTATTTT.

The chain recombines TRBV19 with TRBJ2-7; D not resolved. The CDR3 is 14 residues long. CDR1 is LNHDA and CDR2 is SQIVND in the germline V gene (reference sequence). V was clipped by 1 base and J by 1 base, with 8 bases between them. This chain's CDR3 is CASSIVAESYEQYF. CDR3 DNA sequence: TGTGCCAGTAGTATAGTGGCGGAATCCTACGAGCAGTACTTC.

CDR3 sequence reads: CASSQGRTAAVDYEQYF. Here the CDR3 DNA reads TGCGCCAGCAGCCAAGGAAGGACAGCGGCGGTAGACTACGAGCAGTACTTC. The rearrangement joins TRBV4-1 to TRBJ2-7, with D perhaps matching TRBD1 (6 bases). Trimming took off 1 base at V and 3 bases at J, with 19 bases between the two ends. Germline V CDR1 and CDR2: MGHRA, YSYEKL. The CDR3 is 17 amino acids.

To note about this clone: The identical CDR3 is also encoded by other nucleotide sequences in the sample. This chain connects TRBV6-1 to TRBJ2-7; 10 bases line up with TRBD2. Germline V gene sequence: CDR1 MNHNS, CDR2 SASEGT. With 2 bases clipped from V and 6 bases from J, the junction kept 13 bases outside the gene matches. The CDR3 totals 17 residues. CDR3 sequence: CASSERAGGPLPSEQYF. DNA for the CDR3: TGTGCCAGCAGTGAACGAGCGGGAGGGCCCTTACCCTCCGAGCAGTACTTC.

The rearrangement uses TRBV28 and TRBJ1-1; TRBD1 agrees at 9 bases. The CDR3 runs 15 residues. Germline assignment: CDR1 MDHEN and CDR2 SYDVKM. V lost 7 bases, J lost 3 bases, and 9 bases stayed unmatched. CDR3 loop: CASIPRDRAHTEAFF. The CDR3, as DNA: TGTGCCAGCATCCCACGGGACAGGGCCCACACTGAAGCTTTCTTT. Based on the CDR3 plus reference TRBV28 and TRBJ1-1, the full variable domain is DVKVTQSSRYLVKRTGEKVFLECVQDMDHENMFWYRQDPGLGLRLIYFSYDVKMKEKGDIPEGYSVSREKKERFSLILESASTNQTSMYLCASIPRDRAHTEAFFGQGTRLTVV.

The chain is built from TRBV2 and TRBJ2-5; TRBD2 matches 14 bases. CDR1 SNHLY and CDR2 FYNNEI come from the germline V gene. Trimming took 6 bases from V and 5 from J; bases not matched to a gene: 8. This CDR3 contains 16 residues. CDR3 DNA: TGTGCCAGCAGCCGACTAGCGGGGGGGGGAACGGAGACCCAGTACTTC. This codes for CASSRLAGGGTETQYF.

The rearrangement links TRBV5-1 to TRBJ2-7; TRBD2 might be the D (6 bases). Trimming took off 4 bases at V and 5 bases at J, with 22 bases between the two ends. The CDR3 runs to 16 residues. Germline lookup yields CDR1 SGHRS and CDR2 YFSETQ. CDR3: CASSPGERVWSHEQYF. DNA of the CDR3: TGCGCCAGCAGCCCGGGGGAGAGGGTATGGTCGCACGAGCAGTACTTC.

This chain links TRBV7-2 with TRBJ1-3; D is unresolved. V lost 1 base to trimming and J lost 7 bases, with 14 bases between them. The CDR3 consists of 15 residues. Germline V gene sequence: CDR1 SGHTA, CDR2 FQGNSA. The CDR3 region is CASSLEVGARNTIYF. The CDR3 coding sequence is TGTGCCAGCAGCTTAGAGGTCGGCGCGCGGAACACCATATATTTT.

The rearrangement joins TRBV4-3 to TRBJ2-3; unclear D gene. Per germline, CDR1 LGHNA and CDR2 YSLEER. V lost 0 bases, J lost 1 base, and 8 bases lay in between. This CDR3 is built from 15 residues. This CDR3 reads CASSQDASGTDTQYF. The DNA of the CDR3 is TGCGCCAGCAGCCAAGATGCCAGTGGCACAGATACGCAGTATTTT.

The rearrangement uses TRBV5-4 and TRBJ1-2; 7 nucleotides align to TRBD1. This CDR3 comprises 14 residues. The trim removed 1 base at V and 5 bases at J, leaving 5 bases unmatched. The germline CDR1 and CDR2 sequences are SGHNT and YYREEE (reference sequence). The CDR3 here is CASSLTGEGYGYTF. The CDR3 DNA reads TGTGCCAGCAGCTTGACAGGGGAGGGGTATGGCTACACCTTC.

This chain uses TRBV6-4 with TRBJ1-1, with 8 bases identical to TRBD1. Trimming removed 6 bases from V and 3 bases from J; junction bases left unmatched: 6. Germline V lookup: CDR1 MRHNA, CDR2 SNTAGT. This CDR3 is built from 14 residues. The CDR3 DNA follows: TGTGCCAGCAGCGTCCGGGACAGGCACACTGAAGCTTTCTTT. This translates into CASSVRDRHTEAFF.

The DNA of the CDR3 is TGTGCCAGCAGTTACCCTCTGGGGGGAGGCACAGATACGCAGTATTTT. Translated, it gives CASSYPLGGGTDTQYF. V usage is TRBV6-6 and J usage is TRBJ2-3, with a tentative D call TRBD2 (6 bases). The V end was cut by 2 bases, the J end by 1 base, with 13 bases between. The CDR3 runs to 16 residues. Germline-derived CDR1 and CDR2 are MNHNY and SVGAGI (reference sequence).

The rearrangement links TRBV4-3 to TRBJ2-6; TRBD1 matches 7 bases. V was pared by 1 base and J by 4 bases, with 19 bases of the junction left unmatched. The CDR3 sequence is 21 residues long. Germline loops: CDR1 LGHNA, CDR2 YSLEER. CDR3 bases: TGCGCCAGCAGCCAAGTACGGCCTTTTGACAGGGCCATTTCCGGGGCCAACGTCCTGACTTTC. Protein sequence: CASSQVRPFDRAISGANVLTF.

The chain is built from TRBV4-2 and TRBJ2-1; weak D call: TRBD2 (5 bases). Trimming took off 3 bases at V and 4 bases at J, with 13 bases between the two ends. Per germline, CDR1 LGHNA and CDR2 YNFKEQ. The CDR3 runs 15 residues. In DNA, the CDR3 is TGTGCCAGCAGCCAGGTAGCGTTAGAATACAATGAGCAGTTCTTC. This sequence encodes CASSQVALEYNEQFF.